A selection of T cell receptor beta chains follows, all from one sample in a study of control samples from healthy donors and cancer patients. Sequencing was performed with immunoSEQ multiplex PCR; in TCRdb, only in-frame clones are kept and a portion is missing. Of over 150,000 clones listed, 94% are singletons. Sequences were obtained from PBMCs. The source is a man aged 60-69 years with colorectal cancer. Both conserved end residues are part of each CDR3. A D gene is named only where the DNA matches it firmly. Clone size is stated in some rows and not others, as once, few, many or a class when expanded.

CDR3nt: TGTGCCAGCAGCTCCGAATTTGGATCGACGGCGTCTGGAAACACCATATATTTT
CDR3aa: CASSSEFGSTASGNTIYF
v_gene: TRBV11-3
j_gene: TRBJ1-3
abundance: -
d_gene: -

CDR3nt: TGTGCCAGCAGTTTCGCGGAATATAATTCACCCCTCCACTTT
CDR3aa: CASSFAEYNSPLHF
v_gene: TRBV28
j_gene: TRBJ1-6
abundance: few
d_gene: -

CDR3nt: TGCGCCAGCAGTGCGGGCGGGGGGAGGACAGATACGCAGTATTTT
CDR3aa: CASSAGGGRTDTQYF
v_gene: TRBV10-1
j_gene: TRBJ2-3
abundance: -
d_gene: TRBD2

CDR3nt: TGCAGCGTCGAGGAAAACACTGAAGCTTTCTTT
CDR3aa: CSVEENTEAFF
v_gene: TRBV29-1
j_gene: TRBJ1-1
abundance: -
d_gene: -

CDR3nt: TGTGCCAGCCAACAAGGGCACTTC
CDR3aa: CASQQGHF
v_gene: TRBV21-1
j_gene: TRBJ2-7
abundance: few
d_gene: -

CDR3nt: TGTGCCAGCAGGGACAGGGCATCTGGAAACACCATATATTTT
CDR3aa: CASRDRASGNTIYF
v_gene: TRBV6-5
j_gene: TRBJ1-3
abundance: -
d_gene: TRBD1

CDR3nt: TGTGCCAGTAGTATCCAGCGGGGGGTCGGAGATACGCAGTATTTT
CDR3aa: CASSIQRGVGDTQYF
v_gene: TRBV19
j_gene: TRBJ2-3
abundance: once
d_gene: TRBD2

CDR3nt: TGTGCCAGCAGTCTGACAGGGGACCCCTATGGCTACACCTTC
CDR3aa: CASSLTGDPYGYTF
v_gene: TRBV11-2
j_gene: TRBJ1-2
abundance: -
d_gene: TRBD1

CDR3nt: TGTGCCAGCAGCTCGACTTGGGAGACCCAGTACTTC
CDR3aa: CASSSTWETQYF
v_gene: TRBV7-9
j_gene: TRBJ2-5
abundance: -
d_gene: -

CDR3nt: TGTGCCAGCAGCTTATTCGACAGGGATCACACAGATACGCAGTATTTT
CDR3aa: CASSLFDRDHTDTQYF
v_gene: TRBV7-8
j_gene: TRBJ2-3
abundance: -
d_gene: TRBD1

CDR3nt: TGTGCCAGCAGCTTGGGCTACAATGAGCAGTTCTTC
CDR3aa: CASSLGYNEQFF
v_gene: TRBV7-9
j_gene: TRBJ2-1
abundance: -
d_gene: -

CDR3nt: TGTGCCAGCAGCCCGTACGCTACAGGTAGCTCCTACAATGAGCAGTTCTTC
CDR3aa: CASSPYATGSSYNEQFF
v_gene: TRBV7-2
j_gene: TRBJ2-1
abundance: -
d_gene: -

CDR3nt: TGTGCCAGCAGCGTACGAACCGGGGAGCTGTTTTTT
CDR3aa: CASSVRTGELFF
v_gene: TRBV9
j_gene: TRBJ2-2
abundance: -
d_gene: -

CDR3nt: TGTGCCAGCAGTTTTAGTTCCGGGACAGCCTCCTACGAGCAGTACTTC
CDR3aa: CASSFSSGTASYEQYF
v_gene: TRBV28
j_gene: TRBJ2-7
abundance: once
d_gene: TRBD1

CDR3nt: TGCGCCAGCAGCTTGGAGGGGACAGGGAGCACGGGCTACACCTTC
CDR3aa: CASSLEGTGSTGYTF
v_gene: TRBV5-1
j_gene: TRBJ1-2
abundance: -
d_gene: TRBD1

CDR3nt: TGTGCCAGCAGCATCCTACAAGAGACCCAGTACTTC
CDR3aa: CASSILQETQYF
v_gene: TRBV7-2
j_gene: TRBJ2-5
abundance: -
d_gene: -

CDR3nt: TGTGCCATCTTTTCAGAAATAGCTAACTATGGCTACACCTTC
CDR3aa: CAIFSEIANYGYTF
v_gene: TRBV10-3
j_gene: TRBJ1-2
abundance: -
d_gene: -

CDR3nt: TGTGCCAGCAGTGAGGTCCCGCTGAACACTGAAGCTTTCTTT
CDR3aa: CASSEVPLNTEAFF
v_gene: TRBV2
j_gene: TRBJ1-1
abundance: -
d_gene: -

CDR3nt: TGTGCCAGTACCCCAGCGGGGCCCTTCACCGGGGAGCTGTTTTTT
CDR3aa: CASTPAGPFTGELFF
v_gene: TRBV19
j_gene: TRBJ2-2
abundance: once
d_gene: TRBD2

CDR3nt: TGTGCCAGCAGGTCGACAGGGATGCGACAAGAGACCCAGTACTTC
CDR3aa: CASRSTGMRQETQYF
v_gene: TRBV6-5
j_gene: TRBJ2-5
abundance: -
d_gene: TRBD1

CDR3nt: TGTGCCAGCAGCTTAGATTCGAAGATCAGCGAGCAGTACTTC
CDR3aa: CASSLDSKISEQYF
v_gene: TRBV11-2
j_gene: TRBJ2-7
abundance: -
d_gene: -

CDR3nt: TGCGCCAGCAGCCAGGCGCCGGGACCCCAGAGGAGGGAGCAGTTCTTC
CDR3aa: CASSQAPGPQRREQFF
v_gene: TRBV4-1
j_gene: TRBJ2-1
abundance: few
d_gene: -

CDR3nt: TGTGCCAGCAGCTTAGCGACGTATCGATTAGGGCAGCCCCAGCATTTT
CDR3aa: CASSLATYRLGQPQHF
v_gene: TRBV7-9
j_gene: TRBJ1-5
abundance: -
d_gene: -

CDR3nt: TGTGCCAGCAGTCAACTAGCGGGGGCCACAGATACGCAGTATTTT
CDR3aa: CASSQLAGATDTQYF
v_gene: TRBV4-2
j_gene: TRBJ2-3
abundance: -
d_gene: TRBD2

CDR3nt: TGTGCCAGTAGTCAGGACAGGGAGCAGTACTTC
CDR3aa: CASSQDREQYF
v_gene: TRBV19
j_gene: TRBJ2-7
abundance: -
d_gene: TRBD1

CDR3nt: TGTGCCAGCAGTAGGGGCCGGGGGGGGATGAACACTGAAGCTTTCTTT
CDR3aa: CASSRGRGGMNTEAFF
v_gene: TRBV27
j_gene: TRBJ1-1
abundance: once
d_gene: -

CDR3nt: TGTGCCAGCAGCTTAACTAGCGGGGGAGCCTACGAGCAGTACTTC
CDR3aa: CASSLTSGGAYEQYF
v_gene: TRBV6-5
j_gene: TRBJ2-7
abundance: -
d_gene: TRBD2

CDR3nt: TGTGCCAGTAGTGCTGGGGACAGGACCTTCTATGGCTACACCTTC
CDR3aa: CASSAGDRTFYGYTF
v_gene: TRBV19
j_gene: TRBJ1-2
abundance: -
d_gene: TRBD1

CDR3nt: TGTGCCAGCAGCCTTAGTTGGGGGGTTGAAAAACTGTTTTTT
CDR3aa: CASSLSWGVEKLFF
v_gene: TRBV14
j_gene: TRBJ1-4
abundance: -
d_gene: -

CDR3nt: TGTGCCAGCAGTGACGGGACAGGGGGCAATGAAAAACTGTTTTTT
CDR3aa: CASSDGTGGNEKLFF
v_gene: TRBV6-1
j_gene: TRBJ1-4
abundance: once
d_gene: TRBD1

CDR3nt: TGTGCCAGCAGCTTAACCGGGTACACTGAAGCTTTCTTT
CDR3aa: CASSLTGYTEAFF
v_gene: TRBV13
j_gene: TRBJ1-1
abundance: -
d_gene: -

CDR3nt: TGTGCCAGCAGCCGCGGGGCTTACACTGAAGCTTTCTTT
CDR3aa: CASSRGAYTEAFF
v_gene: TRBV14
j_gene: TRBJ1-1
abundance: -
d_gene: -

CDR3nt: TGTGCCACCACGCTAAGGGGACAGGCCGGGGGTCAGCCCCAGCATTTT
CDR3aa: CATTLRGQAGGQPQHF
v_gene: TRBV19
j_gene: TRBJ1-5
abundance: -
d_gene: TRBD1

CDR3nt: TGTGCCAGCAGTGAACATGGGGGATTGGAGACCCAGTACTTC
CDR3aa: CASSEHGGLETQYF
v_gene: TRBV6-1
j_gene: TRBJ2-5
abundance: -
d_gene: -

CDR3nt: TGTGCCAGCCGAACCTCGTGGGGGAACCATGGCTACACCTTC
CDR3aa: CASRTSWGNHGYTF
v_gene: TRBV6-5
j_gene: TRBJ1-2
abundance: -
d_gene: -

CDR3nt: TGTGCCAGCTCACAGACACTTGATAATTCACCCCTCCACTTT
CDR3aa: CASSQTLDNSPLHF
v_gene: TRBV18
j_gene: TRBJ1-6
abundance: -
d_gene: -

CDR3nt: TGTGCCAGCAGTTCCTTAGCGGGTCAAGAGACCCAGTACTTC
CDR3aa: CASSSLAGQETQYF
v_gene: TRBV7-2
j_gene: TRBJ2-5
abundance: -
d_gene: TRBD2

CDR3nt: TGTGCCAGCAGCCCTGGACGGTACAATGAGCAGTTCTTC
CDR3aa: CASSPGRYNEQFF
v_gene: TRBV12-3/TRBV12-4
j_gene: TRBJ2-1
abundance: -
d_gene: -

CDR3nt: TGTGCCAGCTCCCCCATGCGGCAAGAGACCCAGTACTTC
CDR3aa: CASSPMRQETQYF
v_gene: TRBV18
j_gene: TRBJ2-5
abundance: -
d_gene: -

CDR3nt: TGTGCCAGTAGCAAAACAGGGCTTGAAAACTATGGCTACACCTTC
CDR3aa: CASSKTGLENYGYTF
v_gene: TRBV19
j_gene: TRBJ1-2
abundance: -
d_gene: -

CDR3nt: TGCGCCAGCAGCCTTACCGGGACAGGCAATCAAAAACTGTTTTTT
CDR3aa: CASSLTGTGNQKLFF
v_gene: TRBV5-1
j_gene: TRBJ1-4
abundance: -
d_gene: TRBD1

CDR3nt: TGCGCCAGCAGCCCTAGCGGGGGGCTAAACTACGAGCAGTACTTC
CDR3aa: CASSPSGGLNYEQYF
v_gene: TRBV5-1
j_gene: TRBJ2-7
abundance: -
d_gene: TRBD2

CDR3nt: TGTGCCAGCAGCTTGGGTTATGAAGGGGATACTGAAGCTTTCTTT
CDR3aa: CASSLGYEGDTEAFF
v_gene: TRBV5-6
j_gene: TRBJ1-1
abundance: -
d_gene: -

CDR3nt: TGTGCCATCAGTGGTGGTGGGACCTACGAGCAGTACTTC
CDR3aa: CAISGGGTYEQYF
v_gene: TRBV10-3
j_gene: TRBJ2-7
abundance: -
d_gene: -

CDR3nt: TGTGCCAGCAGCCAGGGTCCGACAGGGGGGGGCATTCAGTACTTC
CDR3aa: CASSQGPTGGGIQYF
v_gene: TRBV3-1/TRBV3-2
j_gene: TRBJ2-4
abundance: -
d_gene: TRBD1

CDR3nt: TGTGCCAGCAGCTTAAGGGCCGGGGGGGCTTCGAGCGGGGAGCTGTTTTTT
CDR3aa: CASSLRAGGASSGELFF
v_gene: TRBV11-2
j_gene: TRBJ2-2
abundance: -
d_gene: TRBD2

CDR3nt: TGTGCCAGCTCGTCCCCCACCGGGGAGCTGTTTTTT
CDR3aa: CASSSPTGELFF
v_gene: TRBV25-1
j_gene: TRBJ2-2
abundance: -
d_gene: -

CDR3nt: TGTGCCAGCAGCTCGGACACATCTTTCTATGGCTACACCTTC
CDR3aa: CASSSDTSFYGYTF
v_gene: TRBV5-4
j_gene: TRBJ1-2
abundance: many
d_gene: -

CDR3nt: TGTGCCAGCAGTCCACGGGACCAGCGACTGTGGGAGCAGTACTTC
CDR3aa: CASSPRDQRLWEQYF
v_gene: TRBV27
j_gene: TRBJ2-7
abundance: -
d_gene: -

CDR3nt: TGTGCCAGCTCACCGAACGACAGGGGGCTTAATTCACCCCTCCACTTT
CDR3aa: CASSPNDRGLNSPLHF
v_gene: TRBV18
j_gene: TRBJ1-6
abundance: -
d_gene: TRBD1

CDR3nt: TGTGCCAGCAGCCAAGAGGCGATCACCTTC
CDR3aa: CASSQEAITF
v_gene: TRBV3-1/TRBV3-2
j_gene: TRBJ1-2
abundance: -
d_gene: -

CDR3nt: TGCGCCAGCAGCTTGGAGTCGACAGGGAGAGCTTTCTTT
CDR3aa: CASSLESTGRAFF
v_gene: TRBV5-1
j_gene: TRBJ1-1
abundance: -
d_gene: TRBD1

CDR3nt: TGTGCCAGCAGTTCATTACGGGGACAGGGAATCGATGGCTACACCTTC
CDR3aa: CASSSLRGQGIDGYTF
v_gene: TRBV27
j_gene: TRBJ1-2
abundance: -
d_gene: TRBD1

CDR3nt: TGTGCCAGCAGGGACAGGGTCTTATACAATGAGCAGTTCTTC
CDR3aa: CASRDRVLYNEQFF
v_gene: TRBV6-5
j_gene: TRBJ2-1
abundance: -
d_gene: TRBD1

CDR3nt: TGTGCCAGCAGCGTACAGGGTATCAGTGGAAACACCATATATTTT
CDR3aa: CASSVQGISGNTIYF
v_gene: TRBV9
j_gene: TRBJ1-3
abundance: -
d_gene: -

CDR3nt: TGTGCCAGCAGTTACGTATTGGGCACTGAAGCTTTCTTT
CDR3aa: CASSYVLGTEAFF
v_gene: TRBV6-2/TRBV6-3
j_gene: TRBJ1-1
abundance: -
d_gene: -

CDR3nt: TGTGCCAGCAGCCAAGAGTGGCGGACTCATGAAAAACTGTTTTTT
CDR3aa: CASSQEWRTHEKLFF
v_gene: TRBV4-2
j_gene: TRBJ1-4
abundance: -
d_gene: -

CDR3nt: TGCGCCAGCAGCTTGGCCGAAGAACAGCCGAACACTGAAGCTTTCTTT
CDR3aa: CASSLAEEQPNTEAFF
v_gene: TRBV5-1
j_gene: TRBJ1-1
abundance: -
d_gene: -

CDR3nt: TGTGCCAGCAGTTACGGGACGGATCCCTACGAGCAGTACTTC
CDR3aa: CASSYGTDPYEQYF
v_gene: TRBV6-2/TRBV6-3
j_gene: TRBJ2-7
abundance: -
d_gene: -

CDR3nt: TGTGCCATCCGAAGTCGGCGGGACGAGCAGTACTTC
CDR3aa: CAIRSRRDEQYF
v_gene: TRBV2
j_gene: TRBJ2-7
abundance: -
d_gene: -